This T cell receptor beta chain originates from a study of blood T cells in healthy people across ages. Together with a sample-barcoded 5' primer, a J-beta primer mix was included in a second PCR lasting roughly 6 to 12 cycles. TCRdb reprocessed the 5' RACE reads via MiXCR and lists one record per CDR3 protein. The sample has hundreds of thousands of distinct CDR3 sequences; 40% to 45% are singletons. This clonotype was counted between two and nine times. For every donor, a draw yielded 7.5 to 10 milliliters of peripheral blood. CDR3 length: 15 amino acids. Per the germline V gene, CDR1 is LGHNA and CDR2 is YNFKEQ. The V end was cut by 4 bases, the J end by 3 bases, with 15 bases between.

The J gene is TRBJ2-5, the V gene TRBV4-2, with D uncertain. The receptor was isolated from a man of 80 years or more in good health. Sequenced: blood. The CDR3 spells CASSRYTGSKETQYF. The DNA of the CDR3 is TGTGCCAGCAGCCGATATACTGGGTCCAAAGAGACCCAGTACTTC.